This T cell receptor beta chain was documented in a study of T-cell reconstitution after alpha-beta-depleted transplantation in children. Germline CDR1 reads SNHLY; CDR2 reads FYNNEI. The V and J ends lost 7 bases and 2 bases respectively, with 9 bases between them. There are 14 residues in the CDR3. Preparing the TCRbeta library involved the use of unique molecular identifiers. One entry per CDR3 protein results from TCRdb running MiXCR on the PCR reads. The sample contains fewer than 550,000 distinct CDR3 sequences, under 13% of which appear only once. The material was PBMCs from the stem cell graft donor, obtained from the stem cell graft. This sequence joins TRBV2 and TRBJ1-6; tentatively, D is TRBD1 (6 bases). This sequence originates from a human donor who donated a stem cell graft to a child with acute myeloid leukemia. CDR3 coding DNA: TGTGCCAGCAAGGGGGGCACCTATAATTCACCCCTCCACTTT. This codes for CASKGGTYNSPLHF.